This T cell receptor (beta chain) appears in the sequencing data of a study of long-term antiretroviral therapy in people with HIV (dated 2022 in TCRdb). In terms of the full investigation: Collection of the earliest samples took place about a decade ahead of the 2015 WHO recommendation for immediate ART, at a time when ART was typically delayed until CD4 counts fell. No cross-contamination during QIAcube processing turned up in test extractions that ran a monoclonal T-cell line alongside approximately 35 polyclonal samples. About 35% of the 30 participants with HIV were female. A retrospective serial study tested whether changes in peripheral blood TRB repertoire composition and diversity were associated with ART initiation and durable HIV suppression. From 30 to 35 adults with confirmed HIV infection, the cohort provided around 180 cryopreserved PBMC samples, gathered serially across a mean of approximately six years (range 1-12). Results the study describes overall, beyond this receptor: Narrower CDR3 length ranges were observed in HIV repertoires than in controls, and an antigen-experienced repertoire with only a slight naive shift after ART was suggested by the network structure. Starting ART was linked to a significant rise in TRB diversity, yet even with long-term ART the diversity remained significantly lower than in transplant donor controls. The samples span the years 2004 to 2017, and the ART regimens used at that time may not be as effective as current regimens. Expanded TRB clones identified before ART initiation dominated the repertoire at all time points, although this dominance fluctuated and declined in many PLHIV after ART. Because cell numbers in pre-ART samples were limited, unsorted PBMC were profiled instead of sorted CD4+ and CD8+ T cells. Because PBMC availability was limited, only the TCR beta chain was sequenced, with no alpha chain pairing. No data were available on ART adherence, viral resistance or therapy changes, limiting inferences about post-ART repertoire changes.

As regards this clone: Which antigen it targets is not known. No base quality information exists; no much larger clone differs at one position.

For CDR1 and CDR2, the germline V gene (reference sequence) lists SEHNR and FQNEAQ. At the junction V is shortened by 0 bases and J by 4 bases, with 12 bases in between. Its CDR3 holds 16 amino acids, cysteine through phenylalanine. The retained sequence is limited to the CDR3, 48 bases, with the frame set at the first base. The immunoSEQ hsTCRB v3.0 assay was used at survey level resolution for TRB variable region sequencing. The target sequencing depth for TRB was about 40,000-50,000 T-cell genomes per sample. Pooled TRB libraries were sequenced on an Illumina MiSeq with a v3 150-cycle kit. As for the original processing: Analysis of repertoires was carried out in R inside a reproducible Nextflow workflow spanning QC, data transformation and analysis. LymphoSeq2, an R package for exploring AIRR-Seq data, was used to implement custom analyses. A few samples yielding fewer than 5000 total TRB sequences were excluded, leaving approximately 200 analyzed HIV repertoires. Among the roughly 200 retained HIV repertoires, 55 to 60 were collected before ART initiation and 120 to 140 were collected after ART initiation. Each repertoire was downsampled to 5000 TRB nucleotide sequences, and summary statistics were averaged across 100 downsampling iterations. The analysis kept only TRB sequences whose CDR3 regions were at least seven amino acids long. Diversity was assessed using a clonality score derived from Shannon entropy and using the Gini coefficient. In repertoire networks, the top 5000 CDR3 amino acid sequences were linked whenever an edit distance of one separated two sequences. GLIPH2 predicted antigen specificity groups and MHC restriction for TRB CDR3 amino acid sequences. CDR3 amino acid sequences were matched against VDJdb and McPAS-TCR to flag known CMV, EBV, HIV or tissue antigen associations. Pre-ART, post-ART and control groups were compared with Wilcoxon signed-rank tests and Holm-Bonferroni correction. TCRdb holds this immuneACCESS table with in-frame rearrangements only. Some clones are missing; in checked studies, unresolved V genes explain under half, and the rest has no known cause. V and J calls and clone size are those listed in that table; D and trimming were worked out from the DNA. The sample includes 25,000 to 35,000 clones, with 85% to 90% observed a single time. The ten most abundant clones make up less than 6% of the sample.

Inclusion was restricted to participants for whom at least one PBMC sample before ART initiation and at least two post-ART samples were available. All participants with HIV were treated in the United States of America. Before DNA extraction, cryopreserved samples of roughly 0.9-11 million PBMC were thawed and then washed. At the time of the earliest PBMC sample for each participant with HIV, ages ranged from about 20 to 54 years. PBMC samples from each participant spanned 1-4 timepoints before ART initiation and 2-8 timepoints after ART initiation, with a median of 7 samples. For every participant, serial HIV viral load, CD4+ T-cell count, ART history and demographic data were obtained. Using a Qiagen kit on a QIAcube, genomic DNA was extracted from unsorted PBMC, with samples processed in batches of 12.

This clonotype originated in a woman aged 25-40 years with HIV. The chain employs TRBV7-9 and TRBJ2-2; 5 matching bases give a weak D call of TRBD2. Here the sequenced sample was unsorted PBMCs, taken 0.8 years after starting antiretroviral therapy. Here the CDR3 is given as CASSLARYGVTGELFF. The DNA sequence follows: TGTGCCAGCAGCTTAGCGCGTTACGGGGTCACCGGGGAGCTGTTTTTT.